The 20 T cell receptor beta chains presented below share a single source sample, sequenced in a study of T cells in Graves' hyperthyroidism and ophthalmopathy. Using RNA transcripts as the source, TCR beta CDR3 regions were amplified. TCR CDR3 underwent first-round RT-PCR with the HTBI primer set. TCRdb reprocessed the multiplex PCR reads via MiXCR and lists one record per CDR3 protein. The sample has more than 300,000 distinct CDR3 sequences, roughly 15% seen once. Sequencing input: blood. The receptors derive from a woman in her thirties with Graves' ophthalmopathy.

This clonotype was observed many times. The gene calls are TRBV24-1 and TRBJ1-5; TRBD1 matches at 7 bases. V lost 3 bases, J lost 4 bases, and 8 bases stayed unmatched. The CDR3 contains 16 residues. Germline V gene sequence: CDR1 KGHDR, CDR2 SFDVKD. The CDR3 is CATSDTQGMGNQPQHF. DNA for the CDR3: TGTGCCACCAGTGATACACAGGGGATGGGGAATCAGCCCCAGCATTTT.

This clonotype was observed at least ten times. CDR3: CASSWDRDNSPLHF. For the CDR3, the DNA is TGTGCCAGCAGCTGGGACAGGGATAATTCACCCCTCCACTTT. The J gene is TRBJ1-6, the V gene TRBV25-1; 9 positions agree with TRBD1. This CDR3 has 14 residues. Trimming removed 6 bases from V and 5 bases from J; junction bases left unmatched: 2. CDR1 is MGHDK, CDR2 SYGVNS, per germline.

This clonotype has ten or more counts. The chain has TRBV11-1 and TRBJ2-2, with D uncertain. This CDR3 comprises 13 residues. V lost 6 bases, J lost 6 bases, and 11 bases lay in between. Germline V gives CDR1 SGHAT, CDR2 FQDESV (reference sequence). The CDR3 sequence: CASSRTIAGELFF. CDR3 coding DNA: TGTGCCAGCAGTCGCACGATCGCCGGGGAGCTGTTTTTT.

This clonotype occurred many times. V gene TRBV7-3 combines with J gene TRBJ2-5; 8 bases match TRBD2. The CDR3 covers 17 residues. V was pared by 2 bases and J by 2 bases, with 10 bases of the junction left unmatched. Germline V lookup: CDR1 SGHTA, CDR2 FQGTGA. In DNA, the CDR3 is TGTGCCAGCAGCTTATTGGGTAGAGCGGGAGCTCAAGAGACCCAGTACTTC. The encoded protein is CASSLLGRAGAQETQYF.

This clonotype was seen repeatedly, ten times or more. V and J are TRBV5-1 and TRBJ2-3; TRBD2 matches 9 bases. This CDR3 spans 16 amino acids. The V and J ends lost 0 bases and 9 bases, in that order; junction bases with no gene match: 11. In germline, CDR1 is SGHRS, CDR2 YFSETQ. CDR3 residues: CASSLESAGGPGTQYF. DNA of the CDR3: TGCGCCAGCAGCTTGGAGTCAGCGGGGGGACCTGGGACGCAGTATTTT.

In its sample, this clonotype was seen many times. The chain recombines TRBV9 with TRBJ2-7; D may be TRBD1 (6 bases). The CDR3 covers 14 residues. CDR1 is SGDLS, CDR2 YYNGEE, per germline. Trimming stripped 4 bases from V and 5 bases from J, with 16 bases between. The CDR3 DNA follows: TGTGCCAGCAGCCCGCGGACAGATCCCCACGAGCAGTACTTC. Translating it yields CASSPRTDPHEQYF.

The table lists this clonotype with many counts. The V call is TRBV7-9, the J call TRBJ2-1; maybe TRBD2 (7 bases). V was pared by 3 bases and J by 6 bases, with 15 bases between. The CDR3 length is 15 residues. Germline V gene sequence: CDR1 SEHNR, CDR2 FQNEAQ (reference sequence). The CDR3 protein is CASSFLGGGANEQFF. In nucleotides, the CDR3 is TGTGCCAGCAGCTTTTTGGGGGGGGGGGCCAATGAGCAGTTCTTC. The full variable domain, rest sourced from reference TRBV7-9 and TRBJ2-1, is DTGVSQNPRHKITKRGQNVTFRCDPISEHNRLYWYRQTLGQGPEFLTYFQNEAQLEKSRLLSDRFSAERPKGSFSTLEIQRTEQGDSAMYLCASSFLGGGANEQFFGPGTRLTVL.

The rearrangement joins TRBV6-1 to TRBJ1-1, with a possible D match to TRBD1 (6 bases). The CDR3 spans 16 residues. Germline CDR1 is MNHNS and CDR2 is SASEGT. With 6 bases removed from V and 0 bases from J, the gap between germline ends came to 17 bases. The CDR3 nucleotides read TGTGCCAGCAGCGACGGACCACAGGGATTGAACACTGAAGCTTTCTTT. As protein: CASSDGPQGLNTEAFF.

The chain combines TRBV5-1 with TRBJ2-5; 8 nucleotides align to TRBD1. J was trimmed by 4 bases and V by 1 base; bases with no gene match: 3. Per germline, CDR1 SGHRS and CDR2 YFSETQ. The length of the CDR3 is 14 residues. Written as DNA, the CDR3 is TGCGCCAGCAGCTTGCGGGGACAGGTAGAGACCCAGTACTTC. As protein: CASSLRGQVETQYF.

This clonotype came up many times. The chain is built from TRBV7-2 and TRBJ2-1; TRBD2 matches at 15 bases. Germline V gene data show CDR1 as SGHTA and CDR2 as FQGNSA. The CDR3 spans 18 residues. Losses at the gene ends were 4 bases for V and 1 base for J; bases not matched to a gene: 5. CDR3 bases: TGTGCCAGCAGCTCGGGACTAGCGGGGGGCAGGTCCTACAATGAGCAGTTCTTC. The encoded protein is CASSSGLAGGRSYNEQFF.

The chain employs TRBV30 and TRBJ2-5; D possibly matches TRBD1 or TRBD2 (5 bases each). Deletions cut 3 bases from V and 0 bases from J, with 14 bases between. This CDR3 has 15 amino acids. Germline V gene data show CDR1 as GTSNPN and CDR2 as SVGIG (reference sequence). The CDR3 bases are TGTGCCTGGAGCCCCCAGGTGGGGGACCAAGAGACCCAGTACTTC. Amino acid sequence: CAWSPQVGDQETQYF.

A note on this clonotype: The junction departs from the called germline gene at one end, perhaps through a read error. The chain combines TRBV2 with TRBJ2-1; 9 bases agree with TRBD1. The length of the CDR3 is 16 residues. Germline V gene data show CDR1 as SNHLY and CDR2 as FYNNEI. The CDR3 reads CAISEFETGGYNAQFF. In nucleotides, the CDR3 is TGTGCCATCAGTGAATTCGAGACAGGGGGATACAATGCGCAGTTCTTC. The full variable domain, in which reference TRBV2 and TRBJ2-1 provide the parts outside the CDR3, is EPEVTQTPSHQVTQMGQEVILRCVPISNHLYFYWYRQILGQKVEFLVSFYNNEISEKSEIFDDQFSVERPDGSNFTLKIRSTKLEDSAMYFCAISEFETGGYNAQFFGPGTRLTVL.

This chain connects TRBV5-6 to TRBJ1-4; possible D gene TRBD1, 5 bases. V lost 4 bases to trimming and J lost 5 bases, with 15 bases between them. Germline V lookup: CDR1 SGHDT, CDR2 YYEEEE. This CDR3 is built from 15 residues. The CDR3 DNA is TGTGCCAGCAGCCTGCTTGAGACAGTAAATGAAAAACTGTTTTTT. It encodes CASSLLETVNEKLFF.

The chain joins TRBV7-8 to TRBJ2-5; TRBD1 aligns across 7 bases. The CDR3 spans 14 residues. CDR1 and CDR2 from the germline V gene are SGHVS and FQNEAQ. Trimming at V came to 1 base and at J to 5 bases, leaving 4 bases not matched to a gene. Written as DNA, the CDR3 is TGTGCCAGCAGCTTAGAGGGGGCGCCGGAGACCCAGTACTTC. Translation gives CASSLEGAPETQYF.

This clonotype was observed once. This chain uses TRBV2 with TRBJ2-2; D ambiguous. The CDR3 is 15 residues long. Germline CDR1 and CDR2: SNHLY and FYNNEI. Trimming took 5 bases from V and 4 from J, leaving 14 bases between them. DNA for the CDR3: TGTGCCAGCAGTTTCTCGGAACGCACCACCGGGGAGCTGTTTTTT. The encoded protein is CASSFSERTTGELFF.

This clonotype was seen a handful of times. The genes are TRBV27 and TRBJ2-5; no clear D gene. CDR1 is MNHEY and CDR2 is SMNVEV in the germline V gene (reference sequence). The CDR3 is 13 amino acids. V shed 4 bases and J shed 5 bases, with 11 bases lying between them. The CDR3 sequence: CASSSDGRETQYF. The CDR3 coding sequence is TGTGCCAGCAGTTCGGACGGGCGCGAGACCCAGTACTTC.

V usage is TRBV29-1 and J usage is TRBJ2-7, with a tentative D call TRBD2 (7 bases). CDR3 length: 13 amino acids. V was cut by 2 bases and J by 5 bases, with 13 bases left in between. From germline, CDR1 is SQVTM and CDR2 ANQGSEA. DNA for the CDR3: TGCAGCGTTGAAAATGGGGAGGGGGACGAGCAGTACTTC. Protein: CSVENGEGDEQYF.

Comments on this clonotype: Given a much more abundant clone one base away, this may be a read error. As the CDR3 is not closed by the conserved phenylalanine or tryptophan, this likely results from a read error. The CDR3 DNA sequence: TGTGCCAGCAGTTTAACCGTGGGGGGCATGAACTATGGCTACACCTTG. Protein: CASSLTVGGMNYGYTL. This chain joins TRBV27 and TRBJ1-2, with D possibly matching TRBD1 (6 bases). The CDR3 length is 16 residues. Germline V CDR1 and CDR2: MNHEY, SMNVEV (reference sequence). V was shortened by 2 bases and J by 2 bases, with 15 bases between the two germline ends.

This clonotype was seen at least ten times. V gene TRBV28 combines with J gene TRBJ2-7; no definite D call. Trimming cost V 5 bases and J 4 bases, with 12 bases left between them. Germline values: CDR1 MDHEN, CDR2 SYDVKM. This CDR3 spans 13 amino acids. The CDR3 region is CASSPSELYEQYF. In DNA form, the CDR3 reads TGTGCCAGCAGTCCCTCGGAACTATACGAGCAGTACTTC.

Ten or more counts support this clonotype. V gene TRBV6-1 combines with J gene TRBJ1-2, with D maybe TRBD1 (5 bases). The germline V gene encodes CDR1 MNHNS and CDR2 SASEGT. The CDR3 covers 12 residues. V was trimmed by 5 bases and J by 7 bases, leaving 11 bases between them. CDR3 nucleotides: TGTGCCAGCAGTTTTCCAGGGAGTGGCTACACCTTC. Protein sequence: CASSFPGSGYTF.